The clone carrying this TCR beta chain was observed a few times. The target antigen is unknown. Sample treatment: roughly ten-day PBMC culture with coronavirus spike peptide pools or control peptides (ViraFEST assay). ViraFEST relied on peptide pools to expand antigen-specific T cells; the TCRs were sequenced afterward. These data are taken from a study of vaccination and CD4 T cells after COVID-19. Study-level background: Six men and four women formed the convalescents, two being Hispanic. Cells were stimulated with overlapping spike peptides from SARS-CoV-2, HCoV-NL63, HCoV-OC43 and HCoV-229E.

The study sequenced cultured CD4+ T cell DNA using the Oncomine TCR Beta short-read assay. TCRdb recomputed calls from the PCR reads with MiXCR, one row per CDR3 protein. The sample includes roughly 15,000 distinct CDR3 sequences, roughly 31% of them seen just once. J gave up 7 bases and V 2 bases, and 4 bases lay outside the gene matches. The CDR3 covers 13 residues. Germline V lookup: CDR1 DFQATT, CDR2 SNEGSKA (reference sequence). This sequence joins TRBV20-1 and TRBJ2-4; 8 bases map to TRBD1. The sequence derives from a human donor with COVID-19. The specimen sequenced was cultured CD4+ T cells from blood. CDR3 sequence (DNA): TGCAGTGCTAGAATTGGGACAGGCAACATTCAGTACTTC. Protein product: CSARIGTGNIQYF.